This T cell receptor beta chain was found in a study of shared T cell receptors in the human thymus. The CDR3 totals 14 residues. Deletions cut 5 bases from V and 0 bases from J, with 11 bases between. Germline V gene lookup returns CDR1 SGHVS and CDR2 FQNEAQ. This table comes from immunoSEQ multiplex PCR, and its TCRdb copy is limited to in-frame clones, with some not included. The sample has just under 550,000 clones; around 82% are singletons. A further study also used this sample, focusing on human thymus T cells. In that study: Having corrective surgery for congenital heart defects, healthy Finnish infants were the ones who donated. Resections obtained during corrective heart surgery supplied the thymus tissue. Thymic and blood repertoires appeared to display a bias in their usage of V and J genes. Thymic repertoires overlap heavily among unrelated individuals, related research has reported.

Material for sequencing was thymocytes. V is TRBV7-8 and J is TRBJ2-7, with a weak D call TRBD2 (6 bases). This clonotype originated in a boy under three years old with a congenital heart defect. In nucleotides, the CDR3 is TGTGCCAGCAGCCTGGGACTGACCTCCTACGAGCAGTACTTC. Protein: CASSLGLTSYEQYF.